Here is one T cell receptor beta chain with its context. What it recognizes is unknown. These data belong to a study of tumor-infiltrating lymphocytes in primary liver carcinoma. Across the whole study: Enrolled patients were male and female, aged 30 to 69 years. Study findings and constraints: Compared with blood, tumor repertoires held significantly more in their top 250 clones.

The template, roughly 510 ng total RNA, yielded TCR beta cDNA made with a constant-region primer. The TCR beta library was amplified through three nested multiplex PCR rounds in a modified ARM-PCR procedure. The opening two PCR rounds, approximately 10 cycles each, paired TRBV1-TRBV30 forward primers with a C-beta reverse primer. TCRdb passed the multiplex PCR reads through MiXCR, listing each CDR3 protein once. Here the sample spans approximately 330,000 distinct CDR3 sequences, less than 70% being singletons. The germline V and J ends were trimmed by 6 bases and 0 bases, with 13 bases remaining between them. The germline V gene has CDR1 SGHNT and CDR2 YYREEE (reference sequence). The CDR3 contains 15 residues. Blood RNA was derived from unsorted whole blood, and germline DNA was extracted too.

The sequencing input was peripheral blood. The source of this sequence is a man in his forties with primary liver carcinoma and hepatitis B virus infection. The gene calls are TRBV5-4 and TRBJ2-4; D may match TRBD1 or TRBD2 (5 bases each). Here the CDR3 DNA reads TGTGCCAGCACCCGGGGACCCCTAGCCAAAAACATTCAGTACTTC. Translation: CASTRGPLAKNIQYF.